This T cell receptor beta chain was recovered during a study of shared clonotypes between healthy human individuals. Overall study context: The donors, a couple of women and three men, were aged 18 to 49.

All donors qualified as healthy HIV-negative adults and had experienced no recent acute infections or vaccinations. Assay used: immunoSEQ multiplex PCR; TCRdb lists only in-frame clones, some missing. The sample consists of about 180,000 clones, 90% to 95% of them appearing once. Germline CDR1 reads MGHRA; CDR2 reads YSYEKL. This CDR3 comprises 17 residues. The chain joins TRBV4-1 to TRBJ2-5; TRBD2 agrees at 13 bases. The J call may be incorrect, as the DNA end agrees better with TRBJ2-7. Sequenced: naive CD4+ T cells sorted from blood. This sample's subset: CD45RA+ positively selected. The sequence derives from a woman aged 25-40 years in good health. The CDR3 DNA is TGCGCCAGCAGCCAGGGACTAGCGGGATCGGGGGTATACGAGCAGTACTTC. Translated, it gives CASSQGLAGSGVYEQYF.